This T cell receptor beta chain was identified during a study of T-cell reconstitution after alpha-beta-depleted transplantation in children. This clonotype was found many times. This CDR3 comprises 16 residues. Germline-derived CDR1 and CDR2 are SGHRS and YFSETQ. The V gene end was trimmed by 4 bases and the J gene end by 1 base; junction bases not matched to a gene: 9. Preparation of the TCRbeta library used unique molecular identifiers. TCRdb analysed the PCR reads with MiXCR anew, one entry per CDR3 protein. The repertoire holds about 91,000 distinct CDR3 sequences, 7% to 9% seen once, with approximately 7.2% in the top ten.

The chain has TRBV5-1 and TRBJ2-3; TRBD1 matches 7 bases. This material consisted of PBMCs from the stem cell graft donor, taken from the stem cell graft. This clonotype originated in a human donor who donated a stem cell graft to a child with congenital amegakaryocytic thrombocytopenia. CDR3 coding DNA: TGCGCCAGCAGCCAGAACTTCCAGGGGGGCACAGATACGCAGTATTTT. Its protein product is CASSQNFQGGTDTQYF.